These 26 T cell receptor beta chains came from one sample sequenced in a study of Ad26.COV2.S vaccination and SARS-CoV-2 variants. Treatment reported: around 19 received Ad26.COV2.S at low or high dose, single or two shots; roughly five received placebo; per-sample allocation not given. Specimen acquisition occurred on day 63 following the initial vaccine or placebo injection. The data were produced by immunoSEQ multiplex PCR, yet TCRdb's version contains in-frame clones alone and is incomplete. The sample holds about 390,000 clones, about 88% seen once. The material sequenced was peripheral blood, taken in a trial of Ad26.COV2.S vaccine versus placebo. These receptors all come from a person aged 18 to 65 who received the Ad26.COV2.S COVID-19 vaccine or a placebo.

The chain employs TRBV27 and TRBJ2-7, with unresolved D. Germline V lookup: CDR1 MNHEY, CDR2 SMNVEV (reference sequence). The CDR3 has 14 amino acids. Trimming took off 3 bases at V and 0 bases at J, with 9 bases between the two ends. The DNA of the CDR3 is TGTGCCAGCAGTTTGGACCTTAGCTCCTACGAGCAGTACTTC. Protein: CASSLDLSSYEQYF.

The J gene is TRBJ1-2, the V gene TRBV6-4; D unresolved. This CDR3 contains 15 residues. Trimming stripped 6 bases from V and 4 bases from J, with 18 bases between. Germline-derived CDR1 and CDR2 are MRHNA and SNTAGT. Written as DNA, the CDR3 is TGTGCCAGCAGCGTAAGTCCCGACGGATCCTATGGCTACACCTTC. Amino acids: CASSVSPDGSYGYTF.

V is TRBV6-5 and J is TRBJ2-5; 8 bases agree with TRBD2. The V and J ends lost 5 bases and 5 bases, in that order; junction bases with no gene match: 7. This CDR3 is built from 14 residues. Germline assignment: CDR1 MNHEY and CDR2 SVGAGI. Here the CDR3 DNA reads TGTGCCAGCAGTACCCGGGGGGGCCTTGAGACCCAGTACTTC. Encoded protein: CASSTRGGLETQYF.

The chain uses TRBV4-3 and TRBJ2-3, with D possibly matching TRBD1 (6 bases). This CDR3 is 13 amino acids long. Trimming stripped 4 bases from V and 4 bases from J, with 9 bases between. Per the germline V gene, CDR1 is LGHNA and CDR2 is YSLEER. For the CDR3, the DNA is TGCGCCAGCAGCCGTACAGGGTCAGATACGCAGTATTTT. As protein: CASSRTGSDTQYF.

The V call is TRBV19, the J call TRBJ1-1; D gene ambiguous. Germline V gene data show CDR1 as LNHDA and CDR2 as SQIVND (reference sequence). V shed 2 bases and J shed 2 bases, with 6 bases lying between them. The CDR3 sequence is 13 residues long. The CDR3 DNA reads as TGTGCCAGTAGTATATTCCGTAACACTGAAGCTTTCTTT. Amino acids: CASSIFRNTEAFF.

This chain joins TRBV14 and TRBJ1-1, with a possible D match to TRBD1 (5 bases). V was pared by 5 bases and J by 6 bases, with 19 bases between. Germline CDR1 is SGHDN and CDR2 is FVKESK. This CDR3 spans 15 amino acids. The CDR3 is CASSSGGGNRAEAFF. In nucleotides, the CDR3 is TGTGCCAGCAGCTCCGGTGGGGGAAATAGGGCTGAAGCTTTCTTT.

J is TRBJ1-5 and V is TRBV27, with D unclear. There are 13 residues in the CDR3. Germline CDR1 and CDR2: MNHEY and SMNVEV (reference sequence). V was shortened by 5 bases and J by 7 bases, with 12 bases between the two germline ends. CDR3 in amino acids: CASSLQAGQPQHF. CDR3 bases: TGTGCCAGCAGTCTCCAGGCAGGACAGCCCCAGCATTTT.

The J gene is TRBJ1-2, the V gene TRBV6-5; 9 bases are a match to TRBD1. Looked up from germline, CDR1 is MNHEY and CDR2 is SVGAGI. J lost 1 base, V lost 6 bases, and 6 bases had no gene match. The CDR3 loop spans 15 amino acids. The CDR3 DNA sequence: TGTGCCAGCAGGCCGGGACAGGGACTTAACTATGGCTACACCTTC. It translates to CASRPGQGLNYGYTF.

The gene calls are TRBV3-1 (or the pseudogene TRBV3-2) and TRBJ1-6; D unclear. The V end lost 0 bases, the J end lost 9 bases, and 18 bases lay between the germline ends. This CDR3 is 17 amino acids long. The germline CDR1 and CDR2 sequences are LGHDT and YNNKEL (reference sequence). The CDR3 spells CASSQDFPSGFLSPLHF. In DNA form, the CDR3 reads TGTGCCAGCAGCCAAGATTTCCCGAGTGGCTTTCTTTCACCCCTCCACTTT.

The V and J genes are TRBV28 and TRBJ1-6, with 12 bases fitting TRBD1. Germline CDR1 is MDHEN and CDR2 is SYDVKM. The CDR3 is 17 residues long. The V gene end was trimmed by 3 bases and the J gene end by 14 bases; junction bases not matched to a gene: 14. The CDR3 nucleotides are TGTGCCAGCAGTTTCGTACTGGGACAGGGGGCGCGTGGTTCCCTCCACTTT. It is translated as CASSFVLGQGARGSLHF.

This rearrangement joins TRBV15 to TRBJ1-5; D may be TRBD1 (6 bases). CDR3 size: 15 residues. V was clipped by 0 bases and J by 9 bases, with 15 bases between them. The germline V gene has CDR1 LNHNV and CDR2 YYDKDF (reference sequence). CDR3 coding DNA: TGTGCCACCAGCAGAGATGTGGGAGGGGGGCTGCCCCAGCATTTT. Amino acids: CATSRDVGGGLPQHF.

V gene TRBV5-4 combines with J gene TRBJ1-1; TRBD1 matches at 7 bases. The germline CDR1 and CDR2 sequences are SGHNT and YYREEE (reference sequence). V was clipped by 2 bases and J by 3 bases; unmatched bases: 10. The CDR3 length is 16 residues. The CDR3 bases are TGTGCCAGCAGCTTATGGGGAAGTACAGGGGACACTGAAGCTTTCTTT. Its protein is CASSLWGSTGDTEAFF.

This chain joins TRBV2 and TRBJ1-4; unclear D gene. Trimming stripped 3 bases from V and 1 base from J, with 9 bases between. Germline CDR1 is SNHLY and CDR2 is FYNNEI. This CDR3 has 15 amino acids. Here the CDR3 DNA reads TGTGCCAGCAGTGATGGGCGAATAACTAATGAAAAACTGTTTTTT. It codes for CASSDGRITNEKLFF.

V and J are TRBV6-5 and TRBJ1-1, with 11 bases lining up with TRBD1. The CDR3 sequence is 14 residues long. J was trimmed by 4 bases and V by 5 bases; bases with no gene match: 3. Germline V gene lookup returns CDR1 MNHEY and CDR2 SVGAGI. The CDR3 DNA is TGTGCCAGCAGTACCGGGACAGGGGGCACTGAAGCTTTCTTT. It is translated as CASSTGTGGTEAFF.

CDR3 DNA sequence: TGCGCCAGCAGCTTTTCCCCTGGGACTCCTGTTTACTACGAGCAGTACTTC. It is translated as CASSFSPGTPVYYEQYF. The chain joins TRBV5-1 to TRBJ2-7; tentatively, D is TRBD2 (6 bases). The germline CDR1 and CDR2 sequences are SGHRS and YFSETQ. The CDR3 totals 17 residues. V was pared by 2 bases and J by 3 bases, with 21 bases between.

The rearrangement uses TRBV10-1 and TRBJ1-2; D uncertain. Germline V gives CDR1 WNHNN, CDR2 SYGVQD (reference sequence). The CDR3 has 16 amino acids. V shed 0 bases and J shed 8 bases, with 19 bases lying between them. CDR3 nucleotides: TGCGCCAGCAGTGAGTCTCGGAACACCCCCTCGAGGGGCTACACCTTC. Protein sequence: CASSESRNTPSRGYTF.

This clone has more than one count but fewer than ten. Other nucleotide sequences in the sample specify the same CDR3. This sequence joins TRBV27 and TRBJ1-1; TRBD1 is a possible D gene (5 bases). V gave up 5 bases and J gave up 1 base, with 8 bases separating them. Per the germline V gene, CDR1 is MNHEY and CDR2 is SMNVEV (reference sequence). This CDR3 has 13 residues. In DNA, the CDR3 is TGTGCCAGCAGTCGGGGCTGGAACACTGAAGCTTTCTTT. Amino acids: CASSRGWNTEAFF.

The chain uses TRBV10-3 and TRBJ2-2; D might be TRBD2 (6 bases). V gave up 11 bases and J gave up 1 base, with 17 bases separating them. The CDR3 runs 15 residues. Germline CDR1 ENHRY, CDR2 SYGVKD. The CDR3 DNA sequence: TGTGCCGCCGCCCGGGGGTTACTGAACACCGGGGAGCTGTTTTTT. Its translation: CAAARGLLNTGELFF.

This clone has a handful of counts. V usage is TRBV6-4 and J usage is TRBJ2-7; D is ambiguous. Trimming took 5 bases from V and 2 from J, leaving 7 bases between them. CDR1 is MRHNA and CDR2 is SNTAGT in the germline V gene. The CDR3 is 12 amino acids. For the CDR3, the DNA is TGTGCCAGCAGTTCGCAAGCCTACGAGCAGTACTTC. Protein product: CASSSQAYEQYF.

The rearrangement joins TRBV13 to TRBJ1-4; D perhaps matches TRBD1 (5 bases). The CDR3 has 14 amino acids. Trimming shortened V by 5 bases and J by 7 bases, and 14 bases separated the two germline ends. Germline V lookup: CDR1 PRHDT, CDR2 FYEKMQ (reference sequence). The CDR3, as DNA: TGTGCCAGCAGCGAAGGGGCTATGTCTGAAAAACTGTTTTTT. Translation: CASSEGAMSEKLFF.

The chain couples TRBV7-9 to TRBJ1-1, with D perhaps TRBD1 (6 bases). The CDR3 is made up of 15 amino acids. Trimming pared 6 bases from V and 4 bases from J, leaving 18 bases between. Germline CDR1 reads SEHNR; CDR2 reads FQNEAQ (reference sequence). In DNA, the CDR3 is TGTGCCAGCAGTATCACAGGGAGAAGTGGCACTGAAGCTTTCTTT. Translated, it gives CASSITGRSGTEAFF. Together with reference TRBV7-9 and TRBJ1-1, the CDR3 gives the full variable domain: DTGVSQNPRHKITKRGQNVTFRCDPISEHNRLYWYRQTLGQGPEFLTYFQNEAQLEKSRLLSDRFSAERPKGSFSTLEIQRTEQGDSAMYLCASSITGRSGTEAFFGQGTRLTVV.

V gene TRBV10-3 combines with J gene TRBJ1-5; D remains unclear. The V and J ends lost 3 bases and 1 base respectively, with 7 bases between them. The length of the CDR3 is 14 residues. Germline loops: CDR1 ENHRY, CDR2 SYGVKD. The chain's CDR3 is CAISDEGSNQPQHF. CDR3 nucleotides: TGTGCCATCAGTGATGAGGGCAGCAATCAGCCCCAGCATTTT.

The chain has TRBV7-9 and TRBJ2-7; the D is unclear. Trimming stripped 1 base from V and 4 bases from J, with 11 bases between. Germline-derived CDR1 and CDR2 are SEHNR and FQNEAQ (reference sequence). The CDR3 loop spans 14 amino acids. CDR3 DNA sequence: TGTGCCAGCAGCTTAGTCGGCCCCGGATACGAGCAGTACTTC. Amino acids: CASSLVGPGYEQYF.

The rearrangement links TRBV19 to TRBJ1-1; a weak D match, TRBD1 (5 bases). This CDR3 region has 14 residues. Germline V CDR1 and CDR2: LNHDA, SQIVND (reference sequence). The V and J ends lost 7 bases and 1 base respectively, with 13 bases between them. The CDR3 spells CASMEGNRNTEAFF. The CDR3 DNA sequence: TGTGCCAGTATGGAGGGGAACAGGAACACTGAAGCTTTCTTT.

The chain carries TRBV18 and TRBJ2-1, with 7 bases lining up with TRBD2. From germline, CDR1 is KGHSH and CDR2 LQKENI. V shed 3 bases and J 1 base; nucleotides not matched to a gene: 6. The CDR3 has 16 residues. The CDR3 nucleotides are TGTGCCAGCTCACCCAAGGGCGGGGGATCCTACAATGAGCAGTTCTTC. As protein: CASSPKGGGSYNEQFF.

This clone has a single count. One junction end disagrees with the germline gene, perhaps due to a read error. Here the CDR3 DNA reads TGTGCCAGCAGCTCCCCGACTAACGGGGGGCACTTC. Translating gives CASSSPTNGGHF. The V gene is TRBV7-9, the J gene TRBJ2-7; D perhaps matches TRBD2 (7 bases). In germline, CDR1 is SEHNR, CDR2 FQNEAQ (reference sequence). The CDR3 has 12 amino acids. The full variable domain, in which reference TRBV7-9 and TRBJ2-7 provide the parts outside the CDR3, is DTGVSQNPRHKITKRGQNVTFRCDPISEHNRLYWYRQTLGQGPEFLTYFQNEAQLEKSRLLSDRFSAERPKGSFSTLEIQRTEQGDSAMYLCASSSPTNGGHFGPGTRLTVT.